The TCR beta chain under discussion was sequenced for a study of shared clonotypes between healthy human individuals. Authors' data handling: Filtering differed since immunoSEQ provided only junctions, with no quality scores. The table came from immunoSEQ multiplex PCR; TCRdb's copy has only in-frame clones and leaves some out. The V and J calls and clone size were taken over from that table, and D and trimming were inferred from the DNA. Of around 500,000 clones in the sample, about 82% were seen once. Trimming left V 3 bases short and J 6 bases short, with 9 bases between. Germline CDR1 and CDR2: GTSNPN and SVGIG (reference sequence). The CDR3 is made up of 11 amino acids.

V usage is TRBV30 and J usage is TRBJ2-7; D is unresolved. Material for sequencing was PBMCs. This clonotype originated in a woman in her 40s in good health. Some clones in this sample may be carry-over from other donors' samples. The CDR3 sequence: CAWRADVEQYF. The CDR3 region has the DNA TGTGCCTGGAGAGCAGACGTCGAGCAGTACTTC. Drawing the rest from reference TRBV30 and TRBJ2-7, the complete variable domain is SQTIHQWPATLVQPVGSPLSLECTVEGTSNPNLYWYRQAAGRGLQLLFYSVGIGQISSEVPQNLSASRPQDRQFILSSKKLLLSDSGFYLCAWRADVEQYFGPGTRLTVT.